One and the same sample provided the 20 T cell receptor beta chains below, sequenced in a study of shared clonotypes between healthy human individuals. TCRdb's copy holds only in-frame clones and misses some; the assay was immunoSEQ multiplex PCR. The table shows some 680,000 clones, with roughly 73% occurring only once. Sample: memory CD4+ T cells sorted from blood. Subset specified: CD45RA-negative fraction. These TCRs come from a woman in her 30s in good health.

The CDR3 sequence: CASSLGLNQPQHF. CDR3 in DNA: TGTGCCAGTAGTTTGGGCCTCAATCAGCCCCAGCATTTT. The J gene is TRBJ1-5, the V gene TRBV19; D not certain. Between the trimmed V and J ends, which lost 5 bases and 3 bases, there was a span of 8 bases. The length of the CDR3 is 13 residues. CDR1 and CDR2 from the germline V gene are LNHDA and SQIVND (reference sequence).

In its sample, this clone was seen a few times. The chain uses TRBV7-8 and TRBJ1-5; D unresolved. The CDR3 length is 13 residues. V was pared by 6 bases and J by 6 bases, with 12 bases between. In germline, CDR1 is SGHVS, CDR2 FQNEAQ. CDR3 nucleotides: TGTGCCAGCAGTATCACCCGGGCTCAGCCCCAGCATTTT. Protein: CASSITRAQPQHF.

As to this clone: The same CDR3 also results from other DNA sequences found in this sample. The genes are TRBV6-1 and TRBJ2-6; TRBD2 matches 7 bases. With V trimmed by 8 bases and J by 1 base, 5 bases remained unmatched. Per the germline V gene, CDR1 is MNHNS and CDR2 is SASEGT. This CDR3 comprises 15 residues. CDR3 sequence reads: CASRRGGSGANVLTF. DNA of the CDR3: TGTGCCAGCCGTCGCGGGGGATCTGGGGCCAACGTCCTGACTTTC.

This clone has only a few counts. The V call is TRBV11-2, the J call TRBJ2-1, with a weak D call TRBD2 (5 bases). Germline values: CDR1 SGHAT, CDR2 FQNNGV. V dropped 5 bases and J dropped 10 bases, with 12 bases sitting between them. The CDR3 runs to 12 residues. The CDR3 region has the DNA TGTGCCAGCAGCCAAACTAGTCCGGAGCAGTTCTTC. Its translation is CASSQTSPEQFF.

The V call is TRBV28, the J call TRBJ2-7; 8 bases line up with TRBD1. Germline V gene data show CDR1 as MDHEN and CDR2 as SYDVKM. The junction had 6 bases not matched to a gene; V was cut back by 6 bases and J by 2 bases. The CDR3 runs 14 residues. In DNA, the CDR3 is TGTGCCAGCAGCGGGACAGGTAAAACCTACGAGCAGTACTTC. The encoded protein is CASSGTGKTYEQYF. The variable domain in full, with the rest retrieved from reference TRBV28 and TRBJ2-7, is DVKVTQSSRYLVKRTGEKVFLECVQDMDHENMFWYRQDPGLGLRLIYFSYDVKMKEKGDIPEGYSVSREKKERFSLILESASTNQTSMYLCASSGTGKTYEQYFGPGTRLTVT.

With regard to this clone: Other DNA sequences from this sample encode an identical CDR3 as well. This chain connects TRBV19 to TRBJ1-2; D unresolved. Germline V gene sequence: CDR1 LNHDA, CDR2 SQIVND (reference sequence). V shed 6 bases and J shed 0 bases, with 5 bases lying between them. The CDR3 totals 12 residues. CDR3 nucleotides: TGTGCCAGTAGCCCCGCTAACTATGGCTACACCTTC. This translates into CASSPANYGYTF. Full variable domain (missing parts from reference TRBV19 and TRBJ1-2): DGGITQSPKYLFRKEGQNVTLSCEQNLNHDAMYWYRQDPGQGLRLIYYSQIVNDFQKGDIAEGYSVSREKKESFPLTVTSAQKNPTAFYLCASSPANYGYTFGSGTRLTVV.

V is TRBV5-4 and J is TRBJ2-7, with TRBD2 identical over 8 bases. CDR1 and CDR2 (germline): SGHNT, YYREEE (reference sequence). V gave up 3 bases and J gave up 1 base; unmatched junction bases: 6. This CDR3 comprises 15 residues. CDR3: CASSSGLAISYEQYF. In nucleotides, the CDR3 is TGTGCCAGCAGCTCTGGACTAGCCATATCCTACGAGCAGTACTTC.

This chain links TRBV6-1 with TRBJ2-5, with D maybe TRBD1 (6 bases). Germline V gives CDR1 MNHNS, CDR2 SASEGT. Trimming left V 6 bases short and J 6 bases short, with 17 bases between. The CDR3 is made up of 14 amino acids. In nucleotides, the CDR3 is TGTGCCAGCAGGAGGGGGTACGGAATGCAGACCCAGTACTTC. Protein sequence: CASRRGYGMQTQYF.

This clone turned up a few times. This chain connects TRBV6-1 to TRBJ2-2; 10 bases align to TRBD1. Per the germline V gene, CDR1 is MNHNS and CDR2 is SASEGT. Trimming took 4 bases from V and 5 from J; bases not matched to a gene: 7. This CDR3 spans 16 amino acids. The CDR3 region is CASSGETGGFTGELFF. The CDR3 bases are TGTGCCAGCAGTGGGGAGACAGGGGGCTTTACCGGGGAGCTGTTTTTT.

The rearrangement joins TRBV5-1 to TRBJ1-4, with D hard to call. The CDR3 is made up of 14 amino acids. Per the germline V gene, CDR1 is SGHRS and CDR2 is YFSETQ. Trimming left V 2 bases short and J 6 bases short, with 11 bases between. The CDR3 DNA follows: TGCGCCAGCAGCTTATCGGATCTGGATGAAAAACTGTTTTTT. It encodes CASSLSDLDEKLFF.

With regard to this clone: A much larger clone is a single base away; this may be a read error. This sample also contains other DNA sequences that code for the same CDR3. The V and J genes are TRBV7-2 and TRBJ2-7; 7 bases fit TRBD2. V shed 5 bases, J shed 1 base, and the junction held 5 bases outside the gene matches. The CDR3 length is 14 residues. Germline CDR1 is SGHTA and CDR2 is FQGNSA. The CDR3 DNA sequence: TGTGCCAGCAGCGCCCAGCGGGATTCCTACGAGCAGTACTTC. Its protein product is CASSAQRDSYEQYF.

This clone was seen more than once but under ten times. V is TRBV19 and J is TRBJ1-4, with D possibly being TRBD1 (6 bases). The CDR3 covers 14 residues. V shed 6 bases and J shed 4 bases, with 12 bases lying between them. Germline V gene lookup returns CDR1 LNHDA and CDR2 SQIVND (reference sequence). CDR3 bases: TGTGCCAGTAGCCGGACAGCCGATAATGAAAAACTGTTTTTT. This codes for CASSRTADNEKLFF.

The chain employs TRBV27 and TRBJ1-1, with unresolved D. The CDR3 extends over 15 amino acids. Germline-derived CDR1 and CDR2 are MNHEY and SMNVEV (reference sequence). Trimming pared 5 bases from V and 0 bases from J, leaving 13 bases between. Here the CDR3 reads CASSGRTGMNTEAFF. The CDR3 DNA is TGTGCCAGCAGTGGACGGACGGGGATGAACACTGAAGCTTTCTTT.

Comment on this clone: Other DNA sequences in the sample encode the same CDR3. The CDR3 DNA is TGTGCCAGCAGTGAAGCGCTTGGTAGTAATGAAAAACTGTTTTTT. Residues: CASSEALGSNEKLFF. The chain uses TRBV2 and TRBJ1-4, with unresolved D. V gave up 0 bases and J gave up 4 bases, with 9 bases separating them. CDR3 length: 15 residues. In germline, CDR1 is SNHLY, CDR2 FYNNEI.

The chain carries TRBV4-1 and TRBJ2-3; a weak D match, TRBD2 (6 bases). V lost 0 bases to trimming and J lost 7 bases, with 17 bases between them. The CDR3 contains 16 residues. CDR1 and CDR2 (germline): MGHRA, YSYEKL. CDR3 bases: TGCGCCAGCAGCCAAGATCCGGGCCAGGGCGGGAATACGCAGTATTTT. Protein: CASSQDPGQGGNTQYF.

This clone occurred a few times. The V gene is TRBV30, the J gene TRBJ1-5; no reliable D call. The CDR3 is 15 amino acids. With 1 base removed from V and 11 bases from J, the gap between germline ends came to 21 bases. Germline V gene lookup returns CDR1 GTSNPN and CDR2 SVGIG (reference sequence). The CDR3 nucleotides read TGTGCCTGGAGTGGTCGTCAAAGTGGTGTCGGGACCCAGCATTTT. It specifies CAWSGRQSGVGTQHF.

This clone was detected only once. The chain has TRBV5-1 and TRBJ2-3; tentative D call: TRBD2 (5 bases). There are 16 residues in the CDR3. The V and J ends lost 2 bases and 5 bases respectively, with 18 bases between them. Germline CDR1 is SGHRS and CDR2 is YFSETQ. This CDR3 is CASSFGFRGGKDTQYF. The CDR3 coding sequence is TGCGCCAGCAGCTTCGGGTTTCGAGGAGGCAAAGATACGCAGTATTTT.

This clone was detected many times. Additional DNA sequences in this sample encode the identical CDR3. CDR3: CASRDTGGRTEAFF. The CDR3, as DNA: TGTGCCAGCAGGGATACAGGGGGCCGCACTGAAGCTTTCTTT. The rearrangement joins TRBV25-1 to TRBJ1-1, with 9 bases lining up with TRBD1. J was trimmed by 4 bases and V by 6 bases; bases with no gene match: 6. The CDR3 is 14 amino acids. The germline CDR1 and CDR2 sequences are MGHDK and SYGVNS.

CDR3 region: CASSLRPGTTYEQYF. The CDR3 DNA sequence: TGTGCCAGCAGCTTAAGGCCCGGGACTACTTACGAGCAGTACTTC. The rearrangement uses TRBV7-6 and TRBJ2-7; 7 bases are a match to TRBD2. Trimming cost V 2 bases and J 4 bases; bases outside gene matches: 8. The germline CDR1 and CDR2 sequences are SGHVS and FNYEAQ. The CDR3 is 15 amino acids. Variable domain in full (rest from reference TRBV7-6 and TRBJ2-7): GAGVSQSPRYKVTKRGQDVALRCDPISGHVSLYWYRQALGQGPEFLTYFNYEAQQDKSGLPNDRFSAERPEGSISTLTIQRTEQRDSAMYRCASSLRPGTTYEQYFGPGTRLTVT.

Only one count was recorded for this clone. This CDR3 reads CASSRDSMNTEAFF. The CDR3 DNA follows: TGCGCCAGCAGCCGGGACAGCATGAACACTGAAGCTTTCTTT. The J gene is TRBJ1-1, the V gene TRBV5-1; 7 nucleotides align to TRBD1. This CDR3 is built from 14 residues. Per germline, CDR1 SGHRS and CDR2 YFSETQ. V was clipped by 4 bases and J by 0 bases; unmatched bases: 3.